Shown below are 12 T cell receptor beta chains from a single sample sequenced in a study of blood T cell repertoires in COVID-19. Assay used: immunoSEQ multiplex PCR; TCRdb lists only in-frame clones, some missing. The data hold about 350,000 clones, with roughly 90% observed a single time. Input material: PBMCs or T cells enriched from blood (not recorded which). These receptors were taken from a woman in her thirties who had recovered from COVID-19.

This chain joins TRBV9 and TRBJ2-2, with TRBD1 matching 7 bases. Germline CDR1 SGDLS, CDR2 YYNGEE. The length of the CDR3 is 15 residues. V lost 3 bases and J lost 3; bases outside the gene matches: 5. The CDR3 is CASSEWDSYTGELFF. The CDR3 bases are TGTGCCAGCAGCGAATGGGACAGCTACACCGGGGAGCTGTTTTTT.

The chain couples TRBV9 to TRBJ1-2; possible D gene TRBD1, 6 bases. CDR1 is SGDLS and CDR2 is YYNGEE in the germline V gene. The V and J ends lost 0 bases and 7 bases respectively, with 13 bases between them. The CDR3 is made up of 14 amino acids. The CDR3 here is CASSVDGRGSGYTF. DNA for the CDR3: TGTGCCAGCAGCGTAGACGGCAGGGGCTCTGGCTACACCTTC.

The chain is built from TRBV5-1 and TRBJ2-3, with 13 positions matching TRBD2. The ends lost 5 bases at V and 4 bases at J; junction bases unmatched: 4. The CDR3 has 15 residues. Germline CDR1 and CDR2: SGHRS and YFSETQ. CDR3 in amino acids: CASRDTSGGADTQYF. The CDR3 nucleotides are TGCGCCAGCAGGGACACTAGCGGGGGGGCAGATACGCAGTATTTT.

The genes are TRBV19 and TRBJ2-2; 7 nucleotides match TRBD1. CDR3 length equals 14 residues. The germline V gene has CDR1 LNHDA and CDR2 SQIVND (reference sequence). Losses at the gene ends were 6 bases for V and 7 bases for J; bases not matched to a gene: 8. In DNA, the CDR3 is TGTGCCAGTAGAGGGGGCGACAGGGTCGGGGAGCTGTTTTTT. The encoded protein is CASRGGDRVGELFF. Variable domain in full (rest from reference TRBV19 and TRBJ2-2): DGGITQSPKYLFRKEGQNVTLSCEQNLNHDAMYWYRQDPGQGLRLIYYSQIVNDFQKGDIAEGYSVSREKKESFPLTVTSAQKNPTAFYLCASRGGDRVGELFFGEGSRLTVL.

This sequence joins TRBV19 and TRBJ2-7, with 9 bases lining up with TRBD2. V was pared by 1 base and J by 2 bases, with 6 bases of the junction left unmatched. CDR1 LNHDA and CDR2 SQIVND come from the germline V gene (reference sequence). This CDR3 contains 16 residues. CDR3 loop: CASSIGGLANAYEQYF. CDR3 nucleotide sequence: TGTGCCAGTAGTATAGGAGGACTAGCGAATGCCTACGAGCAGTACTTC.

The table lists this clone with a count of one. The rearrangement joins TRBV13 to TRBJ2-5; 7 nucleotides align to TRBD1. V was clipped by 2 bases and J by 5 bases; unmatched bases: 17. This CDR3 is 18 amino acids long. Per germline, CDR1 PRHDT and CDR2 FYEKMQ (reference sequence). This chain's CDR3 is CASSLFFTRDSRPETQYF. The CDR3, as DNA: TGTGCCAGCAGCTTATTTTTCACACGGGACAGCCGCCCGGAGACCCAGTACTTC.

The chain combines TRBV27 with TRBJ2-2, with a weak D call TRBD2 (7 bases). The V and J ends lost 5 bases and 3 bases respectively, with 16 bases between them. Germline CDR1 MNHEY, CDR2 SMNVEV (reference sequence). The CDR3 runs to 16 residues. In DNA, the CDR3 is TGTGCCAGCAGTCCCGGAAGGGGGGGGTACACCGGGGAGCTGTTTTTT. It specifies CASSPGRGGYTGELFF.

The V call is TRBV2, the J call TRBJ1-4, with D hard to call. The V end was cut by 5 bases, the J end by 1 base, with 17 bases between. The CDR3 has 17 residues. The V gene's germline CDR1 is SNHLY and CDR2 FYNNEI. This chain's CDR3 is CASSPRKLTRTNEKLFF. In DNA form, the CDR3 reads TGTGCCAGCAGTCCCCGAAAGTTGACAAGAACTAATGAAAAACTGTTTTTT.

This chain uses TRBV5-1 with TRBJ2-3; 14 nucleotides line up with TRBD2. V was clipped by 4 bases and J by 3 bases; unmatched bases: 7. CDR3 length equals 17 residues. Germline V gene lookup returns CDR1 SGHRS and CDR2 YFSETQ. CDR3 bases: TGCGCCAGCAGCGACAGACTAGCGGGAGGGCCTACAGATACGCAGTATTTT. Its protein is CASSDRLAGGPTDTQYF.

The chain is built from TRBV28 and TRBJ1-2; D is unresolved. Per the germline V gene, CDR1 is MDHEN and CDR2 is SYDVKM. CDR3 length equals 13 residues. V was trimmed by 5 bases and J by 4 bases, leaving 11 bases between them. The CDR3 coding sequence is TGTGCCAGCAGTGGCCCGGCAGGCTATGGCTACACCTTC. Amino acid sequence: CASSGPAGYGYTF.

The chain couples TRBV6-2 or TRBV6-3 to TRBJ2-2; unclear D gene. The ends were cut back, 2 bases at V and 7 bases at J, with 2 bases in the middle. CDR3 length: 11 amino acids. From germline, CDR1 is MNHEY and CDR2 SVGEGT. CDR3 DNA: TGTGCCAGCAGTTACCACGGGGAGCTGTTTTTT. This sequence encodes CASSYHGELFF.

The gene calls are TRBV5-1 and TRBJ2-3; 7 nucleotides match TRBD1. Germline CDR1 and CDR2: SGHRS and YFSETQ. This CDR3 region has 15 residues. The J segment lost 4 bases and the V segment lost 2 bases, leaving 7 bases of the junction unmatched. The CDR3 sequence: CASSFRQGSADTQYF. The CDR3 DNA is TGCGCCAGCAGCTTCCGACAGGGTAGCGCAGATACGCAGTATTTT.